This T cell receptor beta chain was observed in a study of blood T cell repertoires in COVID-19. Looking at the study overall: Acute and convalescent COVID-19 specimens originated in the United States, Italy and Spain. Sample material is recorded as cDNA or gDNA derived from T cells, B-cell-depleted T cells, or PBMCs.

Authors' methods: Reference gene primer amplification yielded estimated nucleated cell counts. The assay was immunoSEQ multiplex PCR, and TCRdb's table has in-frame clones only and misses some. V, J and clone size are taken as reported in that table, and D and trimming were inferred from the DNA itself. Among approximately 120,000 clones, approximately 82% were seen once, and the ten largest hold roughly 8.2%. Germline V gene lookup returns CDR1 SEHNR and CDR2 FQNEAQ (reference sequence). V lost 5 bases and J 5 bases, leaving 18 bases between the germline ends. This CDR3 has 16 amino acids. Input material: peripheral blood. This sequence was found in a woman at least 80 years old with active or convalescent COVID-19. The rearrangement links TRBV7-9 to TRBJ2-2, with D perhaps matching TRBD2 (5 bases). CDR3 protein: CASSPRADPRTGELFF. DNA for the CDR3: TGTGCCAGCAGCCCCAGAGCGGACCCGAGGACCGGGGAGCTGTTTTTT. The full variable domain, completed using reference TRBV7-9 and TRBJ2-2, is DTGVSQNPRHKITKRGQNVTFRCDPISEHNRLYWYRQTLGQGPEFLTYFQNEAQLEKSRLLSDRFSAERPKGSFSTLEIQRTEQGDSAMYLCASSPRADPRTGELFFGEGSRLTVL.